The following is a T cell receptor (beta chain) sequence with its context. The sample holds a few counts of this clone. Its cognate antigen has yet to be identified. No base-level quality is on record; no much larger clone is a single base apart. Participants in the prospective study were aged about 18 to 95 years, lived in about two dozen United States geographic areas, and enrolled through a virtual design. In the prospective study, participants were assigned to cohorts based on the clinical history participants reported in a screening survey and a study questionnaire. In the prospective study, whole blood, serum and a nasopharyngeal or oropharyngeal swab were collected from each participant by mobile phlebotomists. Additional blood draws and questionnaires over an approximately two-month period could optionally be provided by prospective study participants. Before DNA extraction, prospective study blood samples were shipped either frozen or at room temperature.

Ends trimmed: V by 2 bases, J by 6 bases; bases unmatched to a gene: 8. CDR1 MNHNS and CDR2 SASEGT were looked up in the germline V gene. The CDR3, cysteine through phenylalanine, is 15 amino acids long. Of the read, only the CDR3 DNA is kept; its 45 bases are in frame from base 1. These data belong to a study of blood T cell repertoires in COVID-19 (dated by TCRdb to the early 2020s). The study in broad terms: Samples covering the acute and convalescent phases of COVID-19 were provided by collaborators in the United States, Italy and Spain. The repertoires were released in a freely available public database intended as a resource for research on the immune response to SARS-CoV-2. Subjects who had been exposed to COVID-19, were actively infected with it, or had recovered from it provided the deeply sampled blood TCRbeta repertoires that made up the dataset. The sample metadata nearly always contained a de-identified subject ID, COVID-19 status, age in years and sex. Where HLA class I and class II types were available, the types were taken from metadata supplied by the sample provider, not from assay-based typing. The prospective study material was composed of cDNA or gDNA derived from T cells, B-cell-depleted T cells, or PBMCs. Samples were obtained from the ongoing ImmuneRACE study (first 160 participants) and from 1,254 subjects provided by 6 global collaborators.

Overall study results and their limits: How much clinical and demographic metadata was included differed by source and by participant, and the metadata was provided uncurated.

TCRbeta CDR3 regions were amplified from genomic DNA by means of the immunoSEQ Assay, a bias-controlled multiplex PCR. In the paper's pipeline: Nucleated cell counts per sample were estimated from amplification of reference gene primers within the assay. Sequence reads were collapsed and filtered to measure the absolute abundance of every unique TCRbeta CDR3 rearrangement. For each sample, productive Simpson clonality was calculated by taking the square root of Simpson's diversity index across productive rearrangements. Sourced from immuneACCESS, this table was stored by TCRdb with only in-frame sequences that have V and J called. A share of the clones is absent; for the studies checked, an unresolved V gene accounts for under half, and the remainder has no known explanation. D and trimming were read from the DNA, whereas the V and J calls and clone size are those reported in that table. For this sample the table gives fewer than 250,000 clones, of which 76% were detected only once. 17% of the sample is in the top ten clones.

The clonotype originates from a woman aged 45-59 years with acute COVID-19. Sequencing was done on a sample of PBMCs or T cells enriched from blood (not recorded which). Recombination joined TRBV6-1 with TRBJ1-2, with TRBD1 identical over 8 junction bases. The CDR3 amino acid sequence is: CASSELGRGRDGYTF. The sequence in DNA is TGTGCCAGCAGTGAATTGGGCAGGGGGCGGGATGGCTACACCTTC.